The rows below give T cell receptor beta chains drawn from one sample of a study of T cell responses to AZD1222 COVID-19 vaccine. Using immunoSEQ multiplex PCR, the repertoire was profiled, and TCRdb retains in-frame clones only, with some absent. The table lists some 170,000 clones, about 92% of them singletons. Sample: peripheral blood, taken on day 0 of AZD1222 vaccination. All receptors derive from an adult in good health. The conserved cysteine and the conserved F or W are not part of the CDR3 here. D genes are given only for firm matches. Expanded clones get a size class; other rows say once, few or many, or leave the size out.

TRBJ1-3 | - | TRBV24-1 | - | ATSGSFPAYVSRYRNTIY
TRBJ2-1 | TRBD2 | TRBV5-1 | - | ASSFGTSGEQF
TRBJ1-4 | - | TRBV2 | - | ASSVSPEKLF
TRBJ1-5 | - | TRBV30 | - | AWRGPQGQPQH
TRBJ2-3 | - | TRBV7-2 | - | ASSLTSGRTTDTQY
TRBJ1-2 | TRBD1 | TRBV28 | - | ASRAGQGHGYT
TRBJ2-2 | - | TRBV14 | - | ASSQVFSSGELF
TRBJ2-7 | - | TRBV20-1 | - | SANDNRPGYEQY
TRBJ2-2 | TRBD2 | TRBV2 | - | ASSVLAGGKSANTGELF
TRBJ1-5 | - | TRBV2 | once | ASMGDGRSSNQPQH
TRBJ1-5 | - | TRBV2 | once | ASSGSQWGGKPQH
TRBJ2-2 | - | TRBV29-1 | - | SAGRGQGNRELF
TRBJ2-7 | - | TRBV3-1/TRBV3-2 | - | ASSNAGSEQY
TRBJ2-1 | - | TRBV30 | - | AWSVTSSNEQF
TRBJ1-2 | - | TRBV5-1 | - | ASSPFGGGGYT
TRBJ1-1 | - | TRBV2 | - | ASEMNTEAF
TRBJ2-2 | - | TRBV9 | - | ASSVVSNTGELF
TRBJ1-2 | - | TRBV7-9 | - | ASSLFSGKEYYGYT
TRBJ1-6 | - | TRBV27 | - | ASSFGRRSSYNSPLH
TRBJ1-3 | - | TRBV5-4 | once | ASSAQPSAGNTIY
TRBJ2-1 | TRBD1 | TRBV29-1 | - | SVEDQQGEIGYNEQF
TRBJ1-6 | - | TRBV7-8 | - | ASSNGTPNSPLH
TRBJ1-1 | - | TRBV3-1/TRBV3-2 | - | ASSHAGASTEAF
TRBJ2-7 | TRBD2 | TRBV6-5 | - | ASSYSRRGGEQY
TRBJ1-3 | - | TRBV7-2 | - | ASSLGLSGNTIY
TRBJ1-3 | - | TRBV7-8 | - | ASSFGGGPGNTIY
TRBJ1-1 | - | TRBV13 | - | ASSSNFREVAF
TRBJ2-2 | - | TRBV28 | - | ASSLIQGVTTGELF
TRBJ2-3 | - | TRBV6-5 | - | ASSYSGGNTDTQY
TRBJ2-3 | TRBD1 | TRBV5-1 | - | ASSLGQGGPDTQY
TRBJ1-1 | - | TRBV5-1 | - | ASSLGRGMNTEAF
TRBJ2-7 | TRBD2 | TRBV3-1/TRBV3-2 | - | ASSHSRLAGGEQY
TRBJ2-3 | TRBD2 | TRBV19 | once | ASSTRLAGGTDTQY
TRBJ1-2 | - | TRBV11-2 | - | ASSRSGNYGYT
TRBJ1-6 | - | TRBV28 | once | ASSSRPPLH
TRBJ1-6 | TRBD1 | TRBV10-3 | - | AISVETGGNSPLH
TRBJ1-3 | - | TRBV11-2 | once | ASSTWTYLGNTIY